These T cell receptor beta chains were read from a single sample in a study of Ad26.COV2.S vaccination and SARS-CoV-2 variants. Profiling relied on immunoSEQ multiplex PCR, and the TCRdb table lists in-frame clones only, not all of them. The sample records about 350,000 clones, roughly 90% being singletons. Sequencing used peripheral blood, obtained in a trial of Ad26.COV2.S vaccine versus placebo. These receptors came from a person between 18 and 65 years old who received the Ad26.COV2.S COVID-19 vaccine or a placebo. The CDR3 runs from the conserved cysteine through the conserved F or W. Each record gives: clone size, J gene, D gene, V gene, CDR3 DNA, CDR3 protein. The D gene is left open where the match is weak. The listing skips clone size in some rows; elsewhere it reads once, few, many or a size class.

NA	TRBJ2-3	NA	TRBV11-1	TGTGCCAGCAGCTCAGGGCAGGGGAACACAGATACGCAGTATTTT	CASSSGQGNTDTQYF
NA	TRBJ1-4	TRBD1	TRBV19	TGTGCCAGTAGCATGACAGGGGGACGAAGTGAAAAACTGTTTTTT	CASSMTGGRSEKLFF
NA	TRBJ1-1	NA	TRBV27	TGTGCCAGCAGTTTATCGGGAGACACTGAAGCTTTCTTT	CASSLSGDTEAFF
NA	TRBJ1-1	NA	TRBV6-5	TGTGCCAGCAGGCGTCTCGTTAACACTGAAGCTTTCTTT	CASRRLVNTEAFF
medium-sized	TRBJ1-2	NA	TRBV25-1	TGTGCCAGCAGTGAATTAGAGGGCTATGGCTACACCTTC	CASSELEGYGYTF
NA	TRBJ2-7	TRBD1	TRBV5-1	TGCGCCAGCAGCCCGGGACAGGCCCCAGGGGAGCAGTACTTC	CASSPGQAPGEQYF
NA	TRBJ2-1	TRBD1	TRBV7-2	TGTGCCAGCAGCTTATCGGGGACAGGGGTCGATGAGCAGTTCTTC	CASSLSGTGVDEQFF
NA	TRBJ2-5	TRBD1	TRBV2	TGTGCCAGCAGTGGGGACAGGGGAGAAGAGACCCAGTACTTC	CASSGDRGEETQYF
few	TRBJ1-2	NA	TRBV3-1/TRBV3-2	TGTGCCAGCAGCCAAGGATATACCGGGGGAGCTGGCTACACCTTC	CASSQGYTGGAGYTF
NA	TRBJ1-2	NA	TRBV19	TGTGCCAGTACCTCGGCCACAGGGATTCCTAACTATGGCTACACCTTC	CASTSATGIPNYGYTF
NA	TRBJ1-5	TRBD1	TRBV18	TGTGCCAGCTCACCCTCCGGGACAGGGGGCAATCAGCCCCAGCATTTT	CASSPSGTGGNQPQHF
NA	TRBJ2-2	NA	TRBV5-1	TGCGCCAGCAGCTTGACACCAACCGGGGAGCTGTTTTTT	CASSLTPTGELFF
NA	TRBJ1-2	NA	TRBV28	TGTGCCAGCAGTCCGCCGGGACGGAATTATGGCTACACCTTC	CASSPPGRNYGYTF
NA	TRBJ2-7	NA	TRBV3-1/TRBV3-2	TGTGCCAGCAGCCAGGGGTCCGGAAAATCCTACGAGCAGTACTTC	CASSQGSGKSYEQYF
NA	TRBJ1-6	NA	TRBV20-1	TGCAGTGCTAGTGGGGGCTCCTATAATTCACCCCTCCACTTT	CSASGGSYNSPLHF
NA	TRBJ2-3	NA	TRBV6-5	TGTGCCAGCAGTTACTCGGGGGGGGGCCTAGATACGCAGTATTTT	CASSYSGGGLDTQYF
NA	TRBJ2-7	NA	TRBV2	TGTGCCAGCAGCGAATGGGTCGAGCAGTACTTC	CASSEWVEQYF
NA	TRBJ2-7	NA	TRBV7-2	TGTGCCAGCAGCTTTTCCGGAACCACCTACGAGCAGTACTTC	CASSFSGTTYEQYF
once	TRBJ1-1	NA	TRBV11-1	TGTGCCAGCAGCTTACAAGAAAACACTGAAGCTTTCTTT	CASSLQENTEAFF
NA	TRBJ1-4	NA	TRBV5-1	TGCGCCAGCAGCTTTGAGGGACGTAATGAAAAACTGTTTTTT	CASSFEGRNEKLFF